This TCR beta chain is from a study of cytomegalovirus exposure and HLA in healthy donors. In regard to this clone: No antigen is known for it.

PCR primers comprised 60 Vbeta and 13 Jbeta primers. Assay used: immunoSEQ multiplex PCR; TCRdb lists only in-frame clones, some missing. The sample lists roughly 120,000 clones; roughly 80% were seen once. The germline V gene has CDR1 SGHVS and CDR2 FQNEAQ. The CDR3 contains 15 residues. V was pared by 2 bases and J by 2 bases, with 4 bases of the junction left unmatched. Study observations and caveats: The dataset shows that most TCR sequences were rare, while some public TCRs occurred in many donors.

The chain employs TRBV7-8 and TRBJ2-5, with 8 nucleotides matching TRBD2. The sample taken for sequencing was PBMCs. The sequence was collected from a man aged 50 to 59 in good health and CMV-seropositive. CDR3 loop: CASSLWTSLQETQYF. The DNA of the CDR3 is TGTGCCAGCAGCTTATGGACTAGCTTACAAGAGACCCAGTACTTC.